Described below is a single T cell receptor (beta chain) sequence and its context. What antigen it recognizes has not been identified. Per-nucleotide qualities are absent, and no much larger clonotype sits a single base away. The trial excluded patients who had a history of autoimmune disease or were on systemic immunosuppression. Peripheral blood for TCR sequencing was collected from all dose cohorts at baseline, on cycle 4 day 1, and on cycle 7 day 1. The samples were taken from a phase I, first-in-human, multicenter, open-label dose-escalation trial of ivuxolimab. Adults with locally advanced or metastatic melanoma, renal cell, hepatocellular, or head and neck squamous cell carcinoma were enrolled in the trial. Before TCR sequencing, CD4+ T cells and CD8+ T cells were sorted from peripheral blood as separate populations. At the junction V is shortened by 2 bases and J by 2 bases; bases outside the gene matches: 3. The CDR3 numbers 13 residues from cysteine through phenylalanine. The only DNA kept is the CDR3, 39 bases in frame from the first base. The germline V gene encodes CDR1 SQVTM and CDR2 ANQGSEA.

The sample originates from a study of OX40 agonist ivuxolimab in advanced cancers. Context from the whole study: Ivuxolimab was a fully human IgG2 agonistic monoclonal antibody targeting the costimulatory receptor OX40 (CD134). The paper describes the monotherapy dose-escalation part (N ≈ 52 patients) of the phase I trial of ivuxolimab. A male proportion of about 79% and a mean age of roughly 55 years, ranging from 23 to 79, were recorded for the dose-escalation cohort. Peripheral TCRbeta sequencing aimed to test whether ivuxolimab altered TCR sequence diversity and caused clonal T-cell expansion. Of the approximately 54 dose-escalation patients, hepatocellular carcinoma was present in around 20, melanoma in approximately 15, renal cell carcinoma in 9 and head and neck cancer in 9. Patients were allowed to have had prior anti-PD-1, anti-PD-L1 or anti-CTLA-4 therapy, and around 43% of the dose-escalation patients had been treated with checkpoint inhibitors. Three dose-escalation patients achieved partial responses, one with hepatocellular carcinoma and two with cutaneous melanoma. Intravenous ivuxolimab was administered to patients every 2 weeks at six dose levels: 0.01, 0.1, 0.3, 1.5, 3 and 10 mg/kg.

To sequence the TCRbeta CDR3 region, genomic DNA was isolated from the sorted cells. The immunoSEQ Assay was used to sequence the TCRbeta CDR3 regions. In its TCRdb copy, this immuneACCESS table keeps in-frame sequences only and misses some clones. Where compared with another copy, unresolved V genes explain less than half of these, and the others have no known cause. Recorded for this sample are 70,000 to 85,000 clones; around 94% of them occurred a single time. Around 10% of the sample lies in the top ten. Overall study results and their limits: Clonal expansion of both CD4+ and CD8+ blood T cells was observed from baseline to week 6 at doses 0.1 to 3.0 mg/kg. Partial responders in the 0.1-3.0 mg/kg groups had among the lowest normalized peripheral clonal expansion, especially among CD8+ T cells. The antigen specificity of the clonally expanded peripheral T cells was not determined. After ivuxolimab, CD8+ T cells had more expanded clones than CD4+ T cells on average. Low levels of normalized T-cell clonal expansion were also shown by some nonresponding patients.

Sequencing used CD4+ or CD8+ T cells sorted from blood, obtained in a trial of the OX40 agonist ivuxolimab. This sequence uses TRBV29-1 and TRBJ2-7, with 7 middle bases fitting TRBD2. This TCR derives from an adult with an advanced solid tumor such as melanoma, head and neck, liver or kidney cancer. The CDR3 amino acid sequence is: CSVESGAPYEQYF. The sequence in DNA is TGCAGCGTTGAAAGCGGGGCACCCTACGAGCAGTACTTC.